This T cell receptor (beta chain) was observed in a study of blood T cell repertoires in COVID-19. TCRdb keeps only in-frame clones here, not all; method: immunoSEQ multiplex PCR. The sample carries 300,000 to 450,000 clones, 70% to 90% recorded once. The sample comprised peripheral blood. The origin of this receptor is a human donor in a cohort sampled during active COVID-19.

The DNA for the CDR3 is TGTGCCAGCACCCCCGGACAGGGGGCGCTTCATGGCTACACCTTC. Protein sequence: CASTPGQGALHGYTF. The V and J genes are TRBV28 and TRBJ1-2, with TRBD1 matching over 11 bases. The germline V gene has CDR1 MDHEN and CDR2 SYDVKM. This CDR3 contains 15 residues. The V segment lost 7 bases and the J segment 6 bases; nucleotides outside the gene matches: 10.